This entry lists 29 T cell receptor beta chains sequenced from one sample in a study of blood T cell repertoires in COVID-19. The repertoire was sequenced with immunoSEQ multiplex PCR; TCRdb's copy has only in-frame clones and lacks some. Among around 300,000 clones listed, over 75% were seen once. Sequenced sample: peripheral blood. The receptors derive from a human donor in a cohort sampled during active COVID-19.

The chain is built from TRBV5-1 and TRBJ1-2; tentatively, D is TRBD1 (6 bases). This CDR3 comprises 13 residues. Trimming removed 1 base at V and 7 bases at J, with 11 bases between. From germline, CDR1 is SGHRS and CDR2 YFSETQ. The CDR3 is CASSLSSGAGYTF. The CDR3 nucleotides are TGCGCCAGCAGCTTGTCATCAGGGGCTGGCTACACCTTC.

The chain links TRBV20-1 to TRBJ2-7; unclear D gene. The CDR3 is made up of 13 amino acids. Trimming stripped 3 bases from V and 1 base from J, with 10 bases between. CDR1 is DFQATT, CDR2 SNEGSKA, per germline (reference sequence). The DNA of the CDR3 is TGCAGTGCTAGTAGGTCTAGATCCTACGAGCAGTACTTC. This encodes CSASRSRSYEQYF.

This clone was found many times. The CDR3 DNA follows: TGTGCCAGCAGCCCTGGGGACAGCCAAGAGACCCAGTACTTC. It yields the protein CASSPGDSQETQYF. V is TRBV5-4 and J is TRBJ2-5; 7 bases are a match to TRBD1. The CDR3 has 14 residues. CDR1 and CDR2 from the germline V gene are SGHNT and YYREEE (reference sequence). V lost 4 bases and J lost 1; bases outside the gene matches: 4.

The V and J genes are TRBV7-2 and TRBJ1-1; 7 nucleotides match TRBD1. Trimming took 3 bases from V and 8 from J; bases not matched to a gene: 12. The CDR3 has 15 amino acids. Germline V gene sequence: CDR1 SGHTA, CDR2 FQGNSA. The DNA of the CDR3 is TGTGCCAGCAGCTTCGGGACAGCCCTGGGACGGGAAGCTTTCTTT. Protein: CASSFGTALGREAFF.

This clone occurred once. The chain employs TRBV18 and TRBJ2-1; the match to TRBD2 covers 8 bases. Trimming took 4 bases from V and 10 from J; bases not matched to a gene: 12. The germline V gene encodes CDR1 KGHSH and CDR2 LQKENI. This CDR3 spans 15 amino acids. The CDR3 region is CASSQPGLVDGEQFF. In DNA, the CDR3 is TGTGCCAGCTCACAACCGGGACTAGTTGACGGGGAGCAGTTCTTC.

The chain recombines TRBV6-5 with TRBJ1-6; D not resolved. This CDR3 is 15 amino acids long. V was pared by 0 bases and J by 10 bases, with 13 bases between. From germline, CDR1 is MNHEY and CDR2 SVGAGI. The CDR3 region is CASSYSRAGGSPLHF. The CDR3 DNA reads TGTGCCAGCAGTTACTCGAGGGCAGGAGGGTCACCCCTCCACTTT.

The chain employs TRBV19 and TRBJ1-1, with 8 bases identical to TRBD1. The V gene's germline CDR1 is LNHDA and CDR2 SQIVND (reference sequence). CDR3 size: 14 residues. Trimming took 7 bases from V and 2 from J; bases not matched to a gene: 6. The CDR3 sequence: CASKLDRGNTEAFF. The DNA for the CDR3 is TGTGCCAGTAAACTAGACAGGGGCAACACTGAAGCTTTCTTT. The full variable domain, with the rest looked up from reference TRBV19 and TRBJ1-1, is DGGITQSPKYLFRKEGQNVTLSCEQNLNHDAMYWYRQDPGQGLRLIYYSQIVNDFQKGDIAEGYSVSREKKESFPLTVTSAQKNPTAFYLCASKLDRGNTEAFFGQGTRLTVV.

This sequence joins TRBV4-1 and TRBJ2-7; D unclear. Trimming removed 4 bases from V and 7 bases from J, with 17 bases in between. The CDR3 has 14 amino acids. Looked up from germline, CDR1 is MGHRA and CDR2 is YSYEKL. In DNA form, the CDR3 reads TGCGCCAGCAGCCCCACTCTGGGCCCAGAGGAGCAGTACTTC. Amino acids: CASSPTLGPEEQYF.

CDR3 nucleotide sequence: TGTGCCAGCAGCGACGGGACAGGGGGAATAAGAAGCACAGATACGCAGTATTTT. It encodes CASSDGTGGIRSTDTQYF. J is TRBJ2-3 and V is TRBV9, with 11 nucleotides matching TRBD1. The CDR3 runs 18 residues. Looked up from germline, CDR1 is SGDLS and CDR2 is YYNGEE. J gave up 0 bases and V 3 bases, and 9 bases lay outside the gene matches.

This chain connects TRBV6-5 to TRBJ2-4; the D gene is possibly TRBD2 (5 bases). Per germline, CDR1 MNHEY and CDR2 SVGAGI. Trimming removed 7 bases from V and 0 bases from J, with 7 bases in between. The CDR3 length is 13 residues. The CDR3 reads CASTGLAKNIQYF. CDR3 nucleotides: TGTGCCAGCACAGGACTAGCCAAAAACATTCAGTACTTC.

This clone has a handful of counts. The J gene is TRBJ2-7, the V gene TRBV6-4; D unclear. V lost 2 bases and J lost 5, with 4 bases in between. The CDR3 spans 11 residues. Germline CDR1 MRHNA, CDR2 SNTAGT. The CDR3 DNA reads TGTGCCAGCAGTGACCGGGACGAGCAGTACTTC. Amino acid sequence: CASSDRDEQYF.

With respect to this clone: At one of its ends the junction is not consistent with the germline gene, which may arise from a read error. V usage is TRBV18 and J usage is TRBJ1-6; maybe TRBD1 (5 bases). The CDR3 consists of 14 residues. Per germline, CDR1 KGHSH and CDR2 LQKENI. For the CDR3, the DNA is TGTGCCAGCTCCCCACAAGGGGAGGGAACACCCCTCCACTTT. Translated: CASSPQGEGTPLHF.

The genes are TRBV4-2 and TRBJ2-3; D is possibly TRBD1 (5 bases). The length of the CDR3 is 13 residues. The germline gives CDR1 LGHNA, CDR2 YNFKEQ. V shed 1 base and J shed 6 bases, with 8 bases lying between them. CDR3 sequence (DNA): TGTGCCAGCAGCCAAGTAGGGGTGGATACGCAGTATTTT. Translating gives CASSQVGVDTQYF.

The chain is built from TRBV13 and TRBJ1-6, with unresolved D. The CDR3 totals 15 residues. The germline gives CDR1 PRHDT, CDR2 FYEKMQ (reference sequence). The V and J ends lost 3 bases and 0 bases respectively, with 6 bases between them. The CDR3 nucleotides are TGTGCCAGCAGCTTTCTTAGCTCCTATAATTCACCCCTCCACTTT. Amino acid sequence: CASSFLSSYNSPLHF. Filled out from reference TRBV13 and TRBJ1-6, the complete variable domain reads AAGVIQSPRHLIKEKRETATLKCYPIPRHDTVYWYQQGPGQDPQFLISFYEKMQSDKGSIPDRFSAQQFSDYHSELNMSSLELGDSALYFCASSFLSSYNSPLHFGNGTRLTVT.

In DNA form, the CDR3 reads TGTGCCAGCAGTAAACGGTCAGCGGGACCCTCCGATACGCAGTATTTT. As protein: CASSKRSAGPSDTQYF. The chain couples TRBV7-6 to TRBJ2-3, with TRBD2 matching over 7 bases. J gave up 6 bases and V 6 bases, and 15 bases lay outside the gene matches. In germline, CDR1 is SGHVS, CDR2 FNYEAQ. The CDR3 is 16 amino acids.

The V gene is TRBV7-6, the J gene TRBJ1-5; perhaps TRBD1 as D (6 bases). Trimming cost V 1 base and J 2 bases, with 6 bases left between them. The CDR3 sequence is 14 residues long. The germline V gene has CDR1 SGHVS and CDR2 FNYEAQ. In nucleotides, the CDR3 is TGTGCCAGCAGCTTAGGACAGGGCAATCAGCCCCAGCATTTT. Amino acids: CASSLGQGNQPQHF.

This clone was seen a few times. CDR3 bases: TGTGCCAGCAGCGTAGTCATCGGGAGGACAGGGTTAGGTCCCCAGCATTTT. It is translated as CASSVVIGRTGLGPQHF. The chain links TRBV9 to TRBJ1-5; 8 nucleotides agree with TRBD1. Per the germline V gene, CDR1 is SGDLS and CDR2 is YYNGEE. V was clipped by 0 bases and J by 10 bases; unmatched bases: 15. The length of the CDR3 is 17 residues.

The chain uses TRBV19 and TRBJ1-5, with 7 bases matching TRBD1. Germline assignment: CDR1 LNHDA and CDR2 SQIVND (reference sequence). The CDR3 consists of 15 residues. V shed 4 bases and J 4 bases; nucleotides not matched to a gene: 7. This CDR3 is CASSTTGKTNQPQHF. CDR3 DNA sequence: TGTGCCAGTAGTACGACAGGGAAGACGAATCAGCCCCAGCATTTT.

This clone appeared a single time. The chain is built from TRBV7-6 and TRBJ1-1; D remains ambiguous. This CDR3 comprises 14 residues. Trimming shortened V by 0 bases and J by 7 bases, and 12 bases separated the two germline ends. The germline V gene encodes CDR1 SGHVS and CDR2 FNYEAQ. Here the CDR3 reads CASSLASSSIEAFF. DNA of the CDR3: TGTGCCAGCAGCTTAGCGTCTAGCTCTATTGAAGCTTTCTTT.

Regarding this clone: An end of the junction differs from the germline gene, which may be a read error. V gene TRBV29-1 combines with J gene TRBJ2-1; 10 nucleotides align to TRBD2. From germline, CDR1 is SQVTM and CDR2 ANQGSEA. This CDR3 is 13 amino acids long. The CDR3 DNA sequence: TGCAGCGTTGCGGACCTTCGAGCGGGAGGGCAAATCTTC. This codes for CSVADLRAGGQIF.

The chain is built from TRBV7-2 and TRBJ2-1; TRBD2 aligns across 10 bases. CDR3 length: 15 amino acids. V lost 1 base, J lost 10 bases, and 7 bases stayed unmatched. CDR1 is SGHTA, CDR2 FQGNSA, per germline. This CDR3 reads CASSLGLAGALEQFF. DNA for the CDR3: TGTGCCAGCAGCTTAGGGCTAGCGGGAGCGCTAGAGCAGTTCTTC. The full variable domain, in which reference TRBV7-2 and TRBJ2-1 provide the parts outside the CDR3, is GAGVSQSPSNKVTEKGKDVELRCDPISGHTALYWYRQSLGQGLEFLIYFQGNSAPDKSGLPSDRFSAERTGGSVSTLTIQRTQQEDSAVYLCASSLGLAGALEQFFGPGTRLTVL.

This clone was counted between two and nine times. The CDR3 reads CASSSGSWNEKLFF. The CDR3 DNA is TGTGCCAGCAGCTCCGGGTCCTGGAATGAAAAACTGTTTTTT. V usage is TRBV6-5 and J usage is TRBJ1-4, with unresolved D. Germline assignment: CDR1 MNHEY and CDR2 SVGAGI. This CDR3 contains 14 residues. V was trimmed by 6 bases and J by 5 bases, leaving 13 bases between them.

The rearrangement uses TRBV6-2 or TRBV6-3 and TRBJ2-7; 12 bases align to TRBD2. The CDR3 has 17 residues. J gave up 0 bases and V 6 bases, and 9 bases lay outside the gene matches. In germline, CDR1 is MNHEY, CDR2 SVGEGT. CDR3 in amino acids: CASSATSGRPTSYEQYF. The CDR3 DNA sequence: TGTGCCAGCAGCGCTACTAGCGGGAGGCCCACCTCCTACGAGCAGTACTTC.

This chain joins TRBV3-1 (or the pseudogene TRBV3-2) and TRBJ2-2; the D is unclear. Germline V lookup: CDR1 LGHDT, CDR2 YNNKEL (reference sequence). This CDR3 has 16 amino acids. The V end lost 6 bases, the J end lost 5 bases, and 19 bases lay between the germline ends. This CDR3 reads CASSPRSRTWTGELFF. CDR3 nucleotides: TGTGCCAGCAGTCCCCGCTCCCGAACTTGGACCGGGGAGCTGTTTTTT.

This chain uses TRBV5-5 with TRBJ1-5; weak D call: TRBD1 (5 bases). CDR3 length: 15 amino acids. The V gene lost 1 base and the J gene lost 2 bases, with 10 bases spanning the gap. The germline CDR1 and CDR2 sequences are SGHKS and YYEKEE (reference sequence). CDR3 in amino acids: CASSLFQGGNQPQHF. The CDR3 region has the DNA TGTGCCAGCAGCTTGTTTCAGGGTGGCAATCAGCCCCAGCATTTT.

The rearrangement links TRBV15 to TRBJ2-4, with TRBD1 matching 7 bases. Trimming removed 2 bases from V and 10 bases from J; junction bases left unmatched: 11. The CDR3 runs to 15 residues. Germline V lookup: CDR1 LNHNV, CDR2 YYDKDF (reference sequence). CDR3 bases: TGTGCCACCAGCAGAACGTGGACAGGAGAGATGATTCAGTACTTC. Translated, it gives CATSRTWTGEMIQYF.

The rearrangement uses TRBV7-9 and TRBJ1-2, with TRBD1 identical over 8 bases. Trimming took 3 bases from V and 8 from J; bases not matched to a gene: 5. The length of the CDR3 is 13 residues. In germline, CDR1 is SEHNR, CDR2 FQNEAQ (reference sequence). CDR3 in amino acids: CASSLQGALGYTF. As DNA, the CDR3 is TGTGCCAGCAGCTTGCAGGGGGCGCTCGGCTACACCTTC.

The chain employs TRBV19 and TRBJ2-1; TRBD2 aligns across 9 bases. The CDR3 spans 14 residues. Germline V gives CDR1 LNHDA, CDR2 SQIVND (reference sequence). V gave up 2 bases and J gave up 9 bases; unmatched junction bases: 5. CDR3 nucleotides: TGTGCCAGTAGTATACTAGCGGGATCAGGTGAGCAGTTCTTC. It encodes CASSILAGSGEQFF.

The V gene is TRBV5-6, the J gene TRBJ2-7; 12 bases align to TRBD2. Germline CDR1 and CDR2: SGHDT and YYEEEE. The CDR3 covers 18 residues. With V trimmed by 1 base and J by 1 base, 9 bases remained unmatched. CDR3 sequence (DNA): TGTGCCAGCAGCTTGCCGGGACTAGCGGGTAGGGGATCCTACGAGCAGTACTTC. Amino acid sequence: CASSLPGLAGRGSYEQYF. Based on the CDR3 plus reference TRBV5-6 and TRBJ2-7, the full variable domain is DAGVTQSPTHLIKTRGQQVTLRCSPKSGHDTVSWYQQALGQGPQFIFQYYEEEERQRGNFPDRFSGHQFPNYSSELNVNALLLGDSALYLCASSLPGLAGRGSYEQYFGPGTRLTVT.